The table lists the clone carrying this T cell receptor (beta chain) with a few counts. As yet, its antigen is unknown. This entry belongs to a study of response to subunit inactivated influenza vaccine. Study-wide results and limits: The authors offered the suggestion that each seasonal influenza vaccination recruits few new T cells.

Germline V gene data show CDR1 as DFQATT and CDR2 as SNEGSKA (reference sequence). The CDR3 runs 13 residues. Trimming cost V 3 bases and J 4 bases; bases outside gene matches: 3. TCRdb reanalysed the RT-PCR reads using MiXCR and keeps one entry per CDR3 protein. This sample has 500,000 to 550,000 distinct CDR3 sequences, with roughly 8.2% found just once. The sequencing used PBMCs from blood, collected about 23 months after vaccination. The sequence was obtained from a man in his fifties or sixties who received an inactivated influenza vaccine. J is TRBJ1-2 and V is TRBV20-1, with 9 bases aligning to TRBD1. The CDR3 reads CSARGTGIYGYTF. The CDR3 DNA reads as TGCAGTGCTAGGGGGACAGGGATCTATGGCTACACCTTC.